These 27 T cell receptor beta chains originate from one sample sequenced in a study of blood T cell repertoires in COVID-19. Produced via immunoSEQ multiplex PCR; TCRdb's table is partial and in-frame only. The sample carries roughly 300,000 clones, 75% to 90% recorded once. Sequenced input: PBMCs or T cells enriched from blood (not recorded which). The receptors were gathered from a woman aged 45-65 years who had recovered from COVID-19.

In this sample, this clone turned up a few times. The chain employs TRBV21-1 and TRBJ1-1; the table's TRBD1 call for D was not verified on the DNA. TRBV21-1 is a recognized pseudogene. This CDR3 is built from 18 residues. The CDR3: CASTQGSAGTFMNTEAFF. The CDR3, as DNA: TGTGCCAGCACCCAAGGATCGGCAGGAACCTTTATGAACACTGAAGCTTTCTTT.

The chain recombines TRBV5-1 with TRBJ2-5, with TRBD2 as a possible D gene (5 bases). The CDR3 consists of 15 residues. CDR1 is SGHRS and CDR2 is YFSETQ in the germline V gene. The germline V and J ends were trimmed by 4 bases and 5 bases, with 18 bases remaining between them. The CDR3 protein is CASSISPGSGETQYF. CDR3 DNA sequence: TGCGCCAGCAGCATATCCCCGGGTTCGGGGGAGACCCAGTACTTC. The variable domain in full, completed from reference TRBV5-1 and TRBJ2-5, reads KAGVTQTPRYLIKTRGQQVTLSCSPISGHRSVSWYQQTPGQGLQFLFEYFSETQRNKGNFPGRFSGRQFSNSRSEMNVSTLELGDSALYLCASSISPGSGETQYFGPGTRLLVL.

The chain carries TRBV10-2 and TRBJ2-2; D might be TRBD1 (5 bases). The length of the CDR3 is 16 residues. Germline-derived CDR1 and CDR2 are WSHSY and SAAADI. Between the trimmed V and J ends, which lost 4 bases and 6 bases, there was a span of 18 bases. The CDR3 region has the DNA TGCGCCAGCAGTGTAGACCCCTTGGGGCTGCCCGGGGAGCTGTTTTTT. Residues: CASSVDPLGLPGELFF.

This chain uses TRBV30 with TRBJ1-4, with 9 positions matching TRBD1. V gave up 5 bases and J gave up 7 bases; unmatched junction bases: 8. CDR3 size: 14 residues. CDR1 and CDR2 (germline): GTSNPN, SVGIG (reference sequence). The CDR3 DNA sequence: TGTGCCTGGCACACCGGGACAGGGAGTGAAAAACTGTTTTTT. It yields the protein CAWHTGTGSEKLFF.

The chain uses TRBV6-4 and TRBJ2-3; 9 bases are shared with TRBD2. The V gene's germline CDR1 is MRHNA and CDR2 SNTAGT. CDR3 length: 17 residues. Trimming took 2 bases from V and 4 from J; bases not matched to a gene: 10. The CDR3 spells CASSDAGSGSGSDTQYF. CDR3 in DNA: TGTGCCAGCAGTGACGCCGGTAGCGGGAGTGGGTCAGATACGCAGTATTTT.

The rearrangement uses TRBV29-1 and TRBJ2-7, with 13 bases lining up with TRBD2. In germline, CDR1 is SQVTM, CDR2 ANQGSEA. CDR3 length equals 13 residues. The trim removed 7 bases at V and 6 bases at J, leaving 6 bases unmatched. CDR3 nucleotides: TGCAGCGCCGGACTAGCGGGAGATGTCGAGCAGTACTTC. This codes for CSAGLAGDVEQYF.

The genes are TRBV30 and TRBJ1-5, with TRBD1 matching 12 bases. The length of the CDR3 is 15 residues. Unmatched junction bases numbered 9, after V lost 5 bases and J lost 7 bases. In germline, CDR1 is GTSNPN, CDR2 SVGIG (reference sequence). The CDR3 loop is CAWGPGQGASQPQHF. Written as DNA, the CDR3 is TGTGCCTGGGGACCGGGACAGGGGGCCTCGCAGCCCCAGCATTTT.

This chain uses TRBV6-2 or TRBV6-3 with TRBJ1-4, with 7 nucleotides matching TRBD1. J gave up 5 bases and V 6 bases, and 12 bases lay outside the gene matches. This CDR3 is 16 amino acids long. Germline V gene data show CDR1 as MNHEY and CDR2 as SVGEGT. The CDR3: CASSRGTVSVNEKLFF. The CDR3 DNA reads as TGTGCCAGCAGCCGCGGGACAGTTAGCGTGAATGAAAAACTGTTTTTT.

J is TRBJ2-2 and V is TRBV18; maybe TRBD2 (6 bases). Germline loops: CDR1 KGHSH, CDR2 LQKENI. The V and J ends lost 1 base and 7 bases respectively, with 13 bases between them. This CDR3 is built from 15 residues. The CDR3 sequence is CASSPLHKGGGELFF. In DNA, the CDR3 is TGTGCCAGCTCACCACTCCACAAGGGAGGCGGGGAGCTGTTTTTT.

V and J are TRBV4-2 and TRBJ2-5; the D gene is possibly TRBD1 (6 bases). Germline CDR1 LGHNA, CDR2 YNFKEQ. The CDR3 spans 14 residues. V was trimmed by 2 bases and J by 2 bases, leaving 9 bases between them. The CDR3 loop is CASSQPGTQETQYF. CDR3 DNA: TGTGCCAGCAGCCAACCCGGGACACAAGAGACCCAGTACTTC.

The genes are TRBV18 and TRBJ1-4; D unresolved. The CDR3 totals 13 residues. Germline V CDR1 and CDR2: KGHSH, LQKENI. The V end was cut by 8 bases, the J end by 8 bases, with 15 bases between. This CDR3 reads CASQSQAGEKLFF. CDR3 in DNA: TGTGCCAGCCAGTCGCAGGCAGGAGAAAAACTGTTTTTT. Based on the CDR3 plus reference TRBV18 and TRBJ1-4, the full variable domain is NAGVMQNPRHLVRRRGQEARLRCSPMKGHSHVYWYRQLPEEGLKFMVYLQKENIIDESGMPKERFSAEFPKEGPSILRIQQVVRGDSAAYFCASQSQAGEKLFFGSGTQLSVL.

The chain is built from TRBV27 and TRBJ1-4, with TRBD1 identical over 11 bases. The J segment lost 6 bases and the V segment lost 5 bases, leaving 11 bases of the junction unmatched. Germline assignment: CDR1 MNHEY and CDR2 SMNVEV (reference sequence). This CDR3 has 17 residues. CDR3 nucleotides: TGTGCCAGCAGTAAAATGTTCAGGGGACAGGGGGATGAAAAACTGTTTTTT. Translated, it gives CASSKMFRGQGDEKLFF.

The genes are TRBV2 and TRBJ1-2, with D perhaps matching TRBD1 (5 bases). This CDR3 region has 17 residues. Germline CDR1 is SNHLY and CDR2 is FYNNEI. Between the trimmed V and J ends, which lost 1 base and 4 bases, there was a span of 19 bases. For the CDR3, the DNA is TGTGCCAGCAGTGAAGAGCCTTTTGGGGGGGAGGGCTATGGCTACACCTTC. Amino acid sequence: CASSEEPFGGEGYGYTF.

The chain carries TRBV18 and TRBJ1-4; the D is unclear. The CDR3 length is 18 residues. Germline CDR1 reads KGHSH; CDR2 reads LQKENI. Between the trimmed V and J ends, which lost 3 bases and 1 base, there was a span of 18 bases. The CDR3 protein is CASSPKRFRELTNEKLFF. The CDR3 DNA is TGTGCCAGCTCACCGAAAAGATTCCGGGAACTAACTAATGAAAAACTGTTTTTT.

This chain connects TRBV11-3 to TRBJ2-1, with D maybe TRBD2 (5 bases). V lost 0 bases and J lost 6, with 12 bases in between. The germline V gene encodes CDR1 SGHNT and CDR2 YENEEA. This CDR3 has 15 residues. Here the CDR3 reads CASSLDHRLSNEQFF. CDR3 nucleotide sequence: TGTGCCAGCAGCTTAGATCACAGACTAAGCAATGAGCAGTTCTTC.

This clone was detected once. J is TRBJ2-1 and V is TRBV11-2; a possible D gene is TRBD2 (5 bases). This CDR3 spans 15 amino acids. Germline lookup yields CDR1 SGHAT and CDR2 FQNNGV. The ends were cut back, 5 bases at V and 7 bases at J, with 18 bases in the middle. CDR3 residues: CASSIDGLPGNEQFF. CDR3 coding DNA: TGTGCCAGCAGCATCGATGGACTCCCGGGGAATGAGCAGTTCTTC. Together with reference TRBV11-2 and TRBJ2-1, the CDR3 gives the full variable domain: EAGVAQSPRYKIIEKRQSVAFWCNPISGHATLYWYQQILGQGPKLLIQFQNNGVVDDSQLPKDRFSAERLKGVDSTLKIQPAKLEDSAVYLCASSIDGLPGNEQFFGPGTRLTVL.

CDR3 DNA: TGTGCCAGCTCACCCAGACAGGGTCGGTGGAACACTGAAGCTTTCTTT. Translating gives CASSPRQGRWNTEAFF. The chain has TRBV18 and TRBJ1-1; 7 bases are a match to TRBD1. The CDR3 loop spans 16 amino acids. V shed 3 bases and J 1 base; nucleotides not matched to a gene: 8. Germline CDR1 KGHSH, CDR2 LQKENI.

J is TRBJ2-1 and V is TRBV6-5; 7 nucleotides line up with TRBD2. CDR1 and CDR2 (germline): MNHEY, SVGAGI. The CDR3 totals 15 residues. V lost 5 bases and J lost 1; bases outside the gene matches: 5. Here the CDR3 reads CASSHGGRSYNEQFF. The CDR3, as DNA: TGTGCCAGCAGTCACGGGGGGAGGTCCTACAATGAGCAGTTCTTC.

This chain joins TRBV7-2 and TRBJ2-4, with 14 positions matching TRBD2. J gave up 7 bases and V 2 bases, and 7 bases lay outside the gene matches. Germline V gene data show CDR1 as SGHTA and CDR2 as FQGNSA. This CDR3 is built from 17 residues. CDR3 amino acids: CASSLTGLAGGRNIQYF. The CDR3, as DNA: TGTGCCAGCAGCTTAACAGGACTAGCGGGAGGTCGGAACATTCAGTACTTC.

V and J are TRBV7-9 and TRBJ2-1; TRBD2 matches at 12 bases. CDR1 and CDR2 (germline): SEHNR, FQNEAQ (reference sequence). V shed 6 bases, J shed 5 bases, and the junction held 8 bases outside the gene matches. The CDR3 totals 16 residues. In DNA, the CDR3 is TGTGCCAGCAGGTCTAGCGGGAGGGCAACTAACAATGAGCAGTTCTTC. This translates into CASRSSGRATNNEQFF. Full variable domain (remainder filled in from reference TRBV7-9 and TRBJ2-1): DTGVSQNPRHKITKRGQNVTFRCDPISEHNRLYWYRQTLGQGPEFLTYFQNEAQLEKSRLLSDRFSAERPKGSFSTLEIQRTEQGDSAMYLCASRSSGRATNNEQFFGPGTRLTVL.

V and J are TRBV3-1 (or the pseudogene TRBV3-2) and TRBJ1-1, with D possibly TRBD1 on 6 matching bases. The germline V gene encodes CDR1 LGHDT and CDR2 YNNKEL (reference sequence). Trimming stripped 3 bases from V and 3 bases from J, with 14 bases between. The length of the CDR3 is 15 residues. Here the CDR3 DNA reads TGTGCCAGCAGCCATCGGGGGGCTCGGGACACTGAAGCTTTCTTT. It encodes CASSHRGARDTEAFF.

V and J are TRBV6-5 and TRBJ1-6, with 10 bases fitting TRBD1. Losses at the gene ends were 4 bases for V and 10 bases for J; bases not matched to a gene: 7. The CDR3 spans 15 residues. Germline V gives CDR1 MNHEY, CDR2 SVGAGI. The CDR3 loop is CASSLGQGFRSPLHF. The CDR3 DNA reads as TGTGCCAGCAGTTTGGGACAGGGGTTCAGGTCACCCCTCCACTTT.

The chain uses TRBV18 and TRBJ1-5; no clear D gene. Germline lookup yields CDR1 KGHSH and CDR2 LQKENI. This CDR3 is 14 amino acids long. Between the trimmed V and J ends, which lost 4 bases and 2 bases, there was a span of 9 bases. CDR3 amino acids: CASSLRGGNQPQHF. The CDR3 nucleotides are TGTGCCAGCTCACTGCGGGGTGGCAATCAGCCCCAGCATTTT.

The gene calls are TRBV27 and TRBJ1-4; D perhaps matches TRBD1 (5 bases). Germline CDR1 is MNHEY and CDR2 is SMNVEV (reference sequence). The length of the CDR3 is 15 residues. Trimming took off 6 bases at V and 7 bases at J, with 18 bases between the two ends. As DNA, the CDR3 is TGTGCCAGCAGAAGATCTCGGGGGTCCGGTGAAAAACTGTTTTTT. This translates into CASRRSRGSGEKLFF.

The chain employs TRBV9 and TRBJ2-2; D remains ambiguous. Trimming cost V 0 bases and J 5 bases, with 8 bases left between them. Germline V gene data show CDR1 as SGDLS and CDR2 as YYNGEE. The CDR3 extends over 14 amino acids. CDR3 coding DNA: TGTGCCAGCAGCGTAGCTATATCTACCGGGGAGCTGTTTTTT. Residues: CASSVAISTGELFF.

The chain couples TRBV6-5 to TRBJ2-1, with TRBD1 matching 10 bases. This CDR3 has 14 amino acids. CDR1 MNHEY and CDR2 SVGAGI come from the germline V gene. V gave up 2 bases and J gave up 10 bases; unmatched junction bases: 5. In DNA form, the CDR3 reads TGTGCCAGCAGTTACCTGACAGGGGGCCGGGAGCAGTTCTTC. Amino acid sequence: CASSYLTGGREQFF.

This clone occurred a few times. CDR3 sequence (DNA): TGTGCCAGTAGTGCACAGGGAGTTGTCAATGGCTACACCTTC. Translation gives CASSAQGVVNGYTF. The chain combines TRBV19 with TRBJ1-2; tentatively, D is TRBD1 (6 bases). This CDR3 has 14 residues. From germline, CDR1 is LNHDA and CDR2 SQIVND (reference sequence). Trimming took 5 bases from V and 6 from J, leaving 16 bases between them.